The 8 T cell receptor beta chains reported below all come from one sample, sequenced in a study of cytomegalovirus exposure and HLA in healthy donors. PCR was performed using 60 Vbeta and 13 Jbeta primers. Sequencing was performed with immunoSEQ multiplex PCR; in TCRdb, only in-frame clones are kept and a portion is missing. The sample records more than 150,000 clones, about three quarters being singletons. Sequencing used PBMCs. The receptors were gathered from a man aged 18-30 years in good health and CMV-seronegative.

The chain links TRBV5-4 to TRBJ1-2; 8 bases match TRBD1. The CDR3 runs to 14 residues. V was pared by 4 bases and J by 5 bases, with 7 bases of the junction left unmatched. CDR1 is SGHNT and CDR2 is YYREEE in the germline V gene (reference sequence). CDR3 sequence: CASSTAGGEYGYTF. The DNA of the CDR3 is TGTGCCAGCAGCACCGCAGGGGGCGAATATGGCTACACCTTC.

This clone was counted between two and nine times. The chain uses TRBV18 and TRBJ2-1, with 8 bases lining up with TRBD1. The CDR3 spans 16 residues. With V trimmed by 6 bases and J by 5 bases, 12 bases remained unmatched. Germline-derived CDR1 and CDR2 are KGHSH and LQKENI. The CDR3 loop reads CASSPDRGRKDNEQFF. The CDR3 bases are TGTGCCAGCTCGCCTGACAGGGGTAGGAAGGACAATGAGCAGTTCTTC.

The chain employs TRBV5-6 and TRBJ2-7; no firm D call. The CDR3 contains 14 residues. V was clipped by 1 base and J by 3 bases, with 11 bases between them. In germline, CDR1 is SGHDT, CDR2 YYEEEE. The CDR3 loop is CASSLYQASYEQYF. The CDR3 DNA is TGTGCCAGCAGCTTGTATCAGGCCAGCTACGAGCAGTACTTC.

The chain is built from TRBV15 and TRBJ1-1; a possible D gene is TRBD1 (6 bases). Trimming took off 4 bases at V and 1 base at J, with 10 bases between the two ends. The CDR3 consists of 14 residues. Looked up from germline, CDR1 is LNHNV and CDR2 is YYDKDF (reference sequence). The CDR3 loop is CATSIGQWNTEAFF. For the CDR3, the DNA is TGTGCCACCAGCATTGGACAGTGGAACACTGAAGCTTTCTTT.

J is TRBJ2-7 and V is TRBV29-1; 8 bases line up with TRBD1. Germline CDR1 and CDR2: SQVTM and ANQGSEA. CDR3 length: 13 residues. Trimming took 5 bases from V and 13 from J; bases not matched to a gene: 16. This CDR3 is CSVTQVGGQATYF. In nucleotides, the CDR3 is TGCAGCGTTACACAGGTTGGGGGACAGGCTACTTACTTC.

The chain recombines TRBV5-1 with TRBJ2-2; 7 bases are shared with TRBD2. Germline V CDR1 and CDR2: SGHRS, YFSETQ. Trimming took 4 bases from V and 5 from J; bases not matched to a gene: 8. CDR3 length: 15 amino acids. This CDR3 is CASSQWTSGTGELFF. CDR3 sequence (DNA): TGCGCCAGCAGCCAATGGACTAGTGGTACCGGGGAGCTGTTTTTT.

The chain employs TRBV6-5 and TRBJ1-1, with 8 positions matching TRBD1. V was clipped by 6 bases and J by 7 bases; unmatched bases: 13. There are 15 residues in the CDR3. Germline CDR1 is MNHEY and CDR2 is SVGAGI. In DNA form, the CDR3 reads TGTGCCAGCAGGGATTTTACAGGGGGAGGACGTGAAGCTTTCTTT. This translates into CASRDFTGGGREAFF.

The genes are TRBV2 and TRBJ1-2; TRBD1 agrees at 9 bases. The germline V gene has CDR1 SNHLY and CDR2 FYNNEI. This CDR3 spans 15 amino acids. V lost 8 bases, J lost 7 bases, and 14 bases stayed unmatched. For the CDR3, the DNA is TGTGCCAGCCCAGCGCCCGGACAGGGGCGCTTTGGCTACACCTTC. This sequence encodes CASPAPGQGRFGYTF.